These 7 T cell receptor beta chains were sequenced from one sample in a study of a mutant IDH1 vaccine in newly diagnosed glioma. The method was immunoSEQ multiplex PCR; TCRdb's version includes in-frame clones alone and lacks a portion of them. The table records approximately 54,000 clones, 80% to 90% of them present only once. Time point noted: baseline, week 1 (first vaccination visit). The treatment: pre-vaccination baseline after standard-of-care therapy. The specimen comprised PBMCs, sampled from a glioma patient treated with radiotherapy, temozolomide or both. Receptor source: a man aged 18 to 30 with glioma.

This chain connects TRBV10-3 to TRBJ1-2; D is unresolved. The V and J ends lost 7 bases and 6 bases respectively, with 15 bases between them. CDR1 is ENHRY and CDR2 is SYGVKD in the germline V gene. This CDR3 contains 13 residues. The chain's CDR3 is CAITGWGRDGYTF. The CDR3 nucleotides read TGTGCCATCACCGGGTGGGGTCGGGATGGCTACACCTTC.

V usage is TRBV5-1 and J usage is TRBJ1-1, with 8 nucleotides matching TRBD1. V dropped 0 bases and J dropped 0; count of bases not matched to a gene: 7. Germline assignment: CDR1 SGHRS and CDR2 YFSETQ. The CDR3 is 17 residues long. The CDR3 nucleotides read TGCGCCAGCAGCTTGGACAGGGGGACTGTAATGAACACTGAAGCTTTCTTT. Encoded protein: CASSLDRGTVMNTEAFF.

This chain uses TRBV19 with TRBJ1-5; TRBD1 aligns across 9 bases. J was trimmed by 2 bases and V by 8 bases; bases with no gene match: 13. This CDR3 has 17 residues. CDR1 and CDR2 from the germline V gene are LNHDA and SQIVND (reference sequence). CDR3 residues: CASCRLNRGRGNQPQHF. CDR3 DNA sequence: TGTGCCAGTTGCCGACTGAACAGGGGGCGAGGCAATCAGCCCCAGCATTTT. The full variable domain, rest sourced from reference TRBV19 and TRBJ1-5, is DGGITQSPKYLFRKEGQNVTLSCEQNLNHDAMYWYRQDPGQGLRLIYYSQIVNDFQKGDIAEGYSVSREKKESFPLTVTSAQKNPTAFYLCASCRLNRGRGNQPQHFGDGTRLSIL.

This sequence joins TRBV6-6 and TRBJ2-3; the D call may be TRBD1 or TRBD2 (5 bases each). The CDR3 contains 12 residues. CDR1 is MNHNY and CDR2 is SVGAGI in the germline V gene (reference sequence). With 2 bases removed from V and 6 bases from J, the gap between germline ends came to 6 bases. The CDR3, as DNA: TGTGCCAGCAGTTACGAGGGGGATACGCAGTATTTT. Protein product: CASSYEGDTQYF.

The chain combines TRBV10-3 with TRBJ1-2; D remains ambiguous. Germline CDR1 is ENHRY and CDR2 is SYGVKD. The CDR3 consists of 15 residues. V was trimmed by 1 base and J by 5 bases, leaving 14 bases between them. Here the CDR3 DNA reads TGTGCCATCAGTGAGTTAAACCCAAACCTATATGGCTACACCTTC. Encoded protein: CAISELNPNLYGYTF.

This clone has just a few counts. The V and J genes are TRBV6-1 and TRBJ2-2; the D gene is possibly TRBD2 (6 bases). The CDR3 contains 15 residues. Germline-derived CDR1 and CDR2 are MNHNS and SASEGT. Trimming stripped 6 bases from V and 6 bases from J, with 17 bases between. The CDR3 reads CASRPLGREAGELFF. CDR3 nucleotide sequence: TGTGCCAGCAGGCCCCTAGGCAGGGAGGCCGGGGAGCTGTTTTTT.

The gene calls are TRBV28 and TRBJ2-7, with a possible D match to TRBD2 (5 bases). The CDR3 contains 15 residues. The germline CDR1 and CDR2 sequences are MDHEN and SYDVKM. Between the trimmed V and J ends, which lost 4 bases and 3 bases, there was a span of 16 bases. The CDR3 nucleotides read TGTGCCAGCAGTTGGACTCTCCCTCTTCTCTACGAGCAGTACTTC. Its translation is CASSWTLPLLYEQYF.